Presented here are 9 T cell receptor beta chains from one specimen sequenced in a study of control samples from healthy donors and cancer patients. Measured with immunoSEQ multiplex PCR; TCRdb has only the in-frame clones, and not every one. The sample comprises tens of thousands of clones, around nine tenths of which are singletons, and about 10% rests with the top ten. Sequencing was performed on PBMCs. The receptors were sampled from a woman aged 50 to 60 with colorectal cancer.

CDR3 protein: CASSRLTGSHRSGNTIYF. In nucleotides, the CDR3 is TGTGCCAGCAGCCGCCTAACAGGGTCCCACCGCTCTGGAAACACCATATATTTT. The chain links TRBV3-1 (or the pseudogene TRBV3-2) to TRBJ1-3, with D perhaps matching TRBD1 (6 bases). V was clipped by 4 bases and J by 0 bases, with 19 bases between them. Germline V gene sequence: CDR1 LGHDT, CDR2 YNNKEL (reference sequence). This CDR3 spans 18 amino acids.

The chain recombines TRBV18 with TRBJ1-1, with TRBD1 identical over 8 bases. CDR3 length equals 15 residues. V was pared by 0 bases and J by 5 bases, with 5 bases of the junction left unmatched. In germline, CDR1 is KGHSH, CDR2 LQKENI. CDR3 nucleotide sequence: TGTGCCAGCTCACCACCCGGCAGGGGGCCGACTGAAGCTTTCTTT. As protein: CASSPPGRGPTEAFF.

This clone was observed a few times. This sequence joins TRBV15 and TRBJ2-2, with D uncertain. V was trimmed by 1 base and J by 3 bases, leaving 3 bases between them. The CDR3 is made up of 13 amino acids. Germline lookup yields CDR1 LNHNV and CDR2 YYDKDF (reference sequence). CDR3 nucleotide sequence: TGTGCCACCAGCAGAGGGCACACCGGGGAGCTGTTTTTT. Its protein product is CATSRGHTGELFF.

The chain uses TRBV6-2 or TRBV6-3 and TRBJ2-1; D is unclear. Trimming took off 4 bases at V and 8 bases at J, with 18 bases between the two ends. This CDR3 is 15 amino acids long. Germline assignment: CDR1 MNHEY and CDR2 SVGEGT. The CDR3 DNA sequence: TGTGCCAGCAGTTTAAGCTGGGGTCCTAATGATGAGCAGTTCTTC. This codes for CASSLSWGPNDEQFF.

The chain has TRBV3-1 (or the pseudogene TRBV3-2) and TRBJ1-4; D not certain. CDR3 length: 16 residues. CDR1 and CDR2 from the germline V gene are LGHDT and YNNKEL (reference sequence). V was clipped by 4 bases and J by 0 bases, with 12 bases between them. CDR3 in amino acids: CASSRRPLPTNEKLFF. As DNA, the CDR3 is TGTGCCAGCAGCCGCCGGCCACTGCCAACTAATGAAAAACTGTTTTTT.

V and J are TRBV10-2 and TRBJ2-5; possibly TRBD2 for D (6 bases). There are 14 residues in the CDR3. With 2 bases removed from V and 9 bases from J, the gap between germline ends came to 16 bases. Germline V lookup: CDR1 WSHSY, CDR2 SAAADI. The chain's CDR3 is CASSENSGPGAQYF. CDR3 DNA sequence: TGCGCCAGCAGTGAGAACTCAGGACCGGGGGCCCAGTACTTC.

V gene TRBV15 combines with J gene TRBJ1-2; no definite D call. V lost 0 bases, J lost 5 bases, and 4 bases lay in between. Per the germline V gene, CDR1 is LNHNV and CDR2 is YYDKDF (reference sequence). The CDR3 extends over 12 amino acids. The CDR3 DNA follows: TGTGCCACCAGCAGAGAAGGTTATGGCTACACCTTC. Encoded protein: CATSREGYGYTF.

The J gene is TRBJ2-3, the V gene TRBV10-1, with a weak D call TRBD1 (6 bases). V was pared by 2 bases and J by 0 bases, with 15 bases between. Per germline, CDR1 WNHNN and CDR2 SYGVQD (reference sequence). This CDR3 is built from 17 residues. The CDR3 protein is CASSETRDKPSTDTQYF. The CDR3 DNA follows: TGCGCCAGCAGTGAGACAAGGGACAAACCTAGCACAGATACGCAGTATTTT.

The V call is TRBV30, the J call TRBJ2-1; 9 bases agree with TRBD2. Germline V lookup: CDR1 GTSNPN, CDR2 SVGIG (reference sequence). This CDR3 comprises 13 residues. Germline trimming cut 3 bases from V and 7 bases from J; bases unmatched to any gene: 4. The CDR3 nucleotides are TGTGCCTGGAGGTCTCTAGCGGGGAATGAGCAGTTCTTC. Translation: CAWRSLAGNEQFF. The complete variable domain, with remaining parts taken from reference TRBV30 and TRBJ2-1, reads SQTIHQWPATLVQPVGSPLSLECTVEGTSNPNLYWYRQAAGRGLQLLFYSVGIGQISSEVPQNLSASRPQDRQFILSSKKLLLSDSGFYLCAWRSLAGNEQFFGPGTRLTVL.